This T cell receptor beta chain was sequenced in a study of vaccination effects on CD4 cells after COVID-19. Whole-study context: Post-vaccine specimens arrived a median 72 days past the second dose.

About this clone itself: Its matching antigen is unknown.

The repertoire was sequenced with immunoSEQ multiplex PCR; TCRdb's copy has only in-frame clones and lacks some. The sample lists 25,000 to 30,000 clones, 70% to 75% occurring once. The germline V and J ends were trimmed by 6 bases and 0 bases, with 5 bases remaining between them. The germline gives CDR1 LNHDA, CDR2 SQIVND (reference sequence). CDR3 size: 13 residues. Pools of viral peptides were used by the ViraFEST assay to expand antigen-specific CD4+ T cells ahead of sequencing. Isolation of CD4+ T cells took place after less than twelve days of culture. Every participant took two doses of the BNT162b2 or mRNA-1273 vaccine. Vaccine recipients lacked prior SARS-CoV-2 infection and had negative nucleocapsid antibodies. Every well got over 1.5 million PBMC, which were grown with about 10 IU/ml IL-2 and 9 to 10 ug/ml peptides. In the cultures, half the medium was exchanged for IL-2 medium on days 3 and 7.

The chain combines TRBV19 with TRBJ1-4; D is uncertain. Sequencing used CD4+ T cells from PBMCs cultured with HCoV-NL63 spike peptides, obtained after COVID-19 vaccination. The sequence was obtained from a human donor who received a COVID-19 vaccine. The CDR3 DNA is TGTGCCAGTAGACCGACAACTAATGAAAAACTGTTTTTT. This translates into CASRPTTNEKLFF.